This record looks at one T cell receptor beta chain sequence and its context. Its binding antigen is unknown. One base away there is no much larger clone; base qualities are not given. This specimen belongs to a study of T cell responses to AZD1222 COVID-19 vaccine (dated by TCRdb to 2020 to 2022). About the full investigation: A total of around 240 trial participants underwent TCR sequencing, of whom more than 200 had received two doses of AZD1222 and roughly 26 had received two doses of the MenACWY control vaccine. Enrollment into the trials was organized by age into subgroups of 18-55, 56-69 and 70-plus years, and those subgroups contained approximately 150, 30 and 60 TCR-sequenced participants, respectively. On the study overall, not on this receptor specifically: Participants were mostly white British and included more females than males, and it was suggested by the authors that clonal diversity may have been underestimated. Because no samples from the day 14 peak response were available, repertoires could be characterized only after the peak T cell response. The 56-69-year group was small, and its depth increase did not reach significance, likely because of low power. The whole spike protein was spanned by vaccine-associated CD4 TCRs, and dominant responses were seen in regions 160-218 and 743-854. Spike-specific TCR breadth and depth rose significantly after two AZD1222 doses compared with day 0 and with MenACWY recipients. Nearly half of unique spike-specific TCRs reportedly recognized epitopes outside regions mutated in the B.1.351 and B.1.1.7 variants. Conclusions about previously exposed vaccinees were limited because only six AZD1222 recipients were SARS-CoV-2 seropositive at baseline.

The CDR3 regions of human TCRbeta chains were analyzed by immunosequencing. On the authors' methods: Repertoire TCRs were matched against a reference library of SARS-CoV-2-specific TCRs generated with the MIRA antigen-specificity platform. Breadth was defined as the fraction of unique TCRs that were SARS-CoV-2-associated, and depth was defined as the fraction of total T cells that were SARS-CoV-2-associated. Each spike-specific TCR was assigned to its reactive spike region and to a CD4 or CD8 class using the MIRA data. Log10-transformed breadth and depth values were compared by one-way ANOVA with Sidak's multiple comparisons tests. TCRdb's version of the immuneACCESS table is confined to in-frame rearrangements and falls short of the full clone set. An unresolved V gene accounts for under half of the shortfall where checked; the remainder is of unknown origin. V and J calls and clone size are as listed in that table; D and trimming were resolved from the DNA. This sample comprises approximately 50,000 clones, approximately 86% of them detected only once. Less than 9% of the sample rests with the top ten.

What the time point label conveys for this sample: about 28 days (+/-7) after the second vaccine dose. AZD1222 recipients whose second dose came at about 4 weeks and those whose second dose came at about 12 weeks were combined into one group, since spike-specific TCR depth and breadth did not differ between the two schedules. Vaccinee samples were obtained from the UK trials COV001 and COV002, which included a single-blind randomized controlled phase 2/3 trial of AZD1222 (ChAdOx1 nCoV-19) in healthy adults. For TCRbeta chain sequencing, PBMC samples were collected from trial participants at day 0 and at day 28 after the second dose. The CDR3, from cysteine to phenylalanine, totals 13 residues. Here the CDR3 DNA is all that survives: 39 bases in frame from base 1. The germline V gene encodes CDR1 LNHDA and CDR2 SQIVND (reference sequence). V gives up 8 bases and J gives up 5 bases, and the segment between their germline ends measures 15 bases.

The V gene is TRBV19 and the J gene is TRBJ1-1; matching of 5 bases hints at TRBD1 as the D gene. Sequenced material: peripheral blood, taken 28 days after the second AZD1222 dose. The TCR originated in an adult who received the AZD1222 COVID-19 vaccine. The DNA reads TGTGCCAGTGATAGGCAGGGCCTTACTGAAGCTTTCTTT. This codes for CASDRQGLTEAFF.